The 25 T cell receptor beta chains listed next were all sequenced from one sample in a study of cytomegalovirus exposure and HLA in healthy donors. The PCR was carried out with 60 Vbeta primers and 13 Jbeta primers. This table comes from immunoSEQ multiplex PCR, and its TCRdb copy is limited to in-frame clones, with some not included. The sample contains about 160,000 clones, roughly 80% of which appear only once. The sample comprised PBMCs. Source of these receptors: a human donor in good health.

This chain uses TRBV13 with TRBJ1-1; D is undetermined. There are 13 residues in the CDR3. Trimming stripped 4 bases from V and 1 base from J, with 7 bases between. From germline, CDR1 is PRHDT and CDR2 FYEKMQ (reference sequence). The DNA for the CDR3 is TGTGCCAGCAGCTCCGACAAGAACACTGAAGCTTTCTTT. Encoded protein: CASSSDKNTEAFF.

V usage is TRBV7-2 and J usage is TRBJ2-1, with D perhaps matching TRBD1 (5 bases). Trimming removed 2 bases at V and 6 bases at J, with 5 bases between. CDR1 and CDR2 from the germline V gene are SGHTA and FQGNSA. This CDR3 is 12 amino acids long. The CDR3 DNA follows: TGTGCCAGCAGCTTACAGGGCAATGAGCAGTTCTTC. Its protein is CASSLQGNEQFF.

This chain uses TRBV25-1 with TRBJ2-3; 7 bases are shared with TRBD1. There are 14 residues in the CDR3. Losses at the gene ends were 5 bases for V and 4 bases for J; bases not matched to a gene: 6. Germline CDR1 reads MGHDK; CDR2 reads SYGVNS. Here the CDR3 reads CASSIKGASDTQYF. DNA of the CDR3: TGTGCCAGCAGTATTAAGGGGGCTTCAGATACGCAGTATTTT.

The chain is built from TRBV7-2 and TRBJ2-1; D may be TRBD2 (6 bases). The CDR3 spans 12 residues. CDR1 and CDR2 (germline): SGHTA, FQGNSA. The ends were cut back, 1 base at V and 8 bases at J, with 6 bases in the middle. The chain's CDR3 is CASSLGGDEQFF. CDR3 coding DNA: TGTGCCAGCAGCTTAGGCGGGGATGAGCAGTTCTTC.

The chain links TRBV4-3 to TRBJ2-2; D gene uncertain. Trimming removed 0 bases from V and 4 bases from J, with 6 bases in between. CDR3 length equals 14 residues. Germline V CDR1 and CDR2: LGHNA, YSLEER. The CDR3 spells CASSQEVVTGELFF. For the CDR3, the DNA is TGCGCCAGCAGCCAAGAGGTAGTCACCGGGGAGCTGTTTTTT.

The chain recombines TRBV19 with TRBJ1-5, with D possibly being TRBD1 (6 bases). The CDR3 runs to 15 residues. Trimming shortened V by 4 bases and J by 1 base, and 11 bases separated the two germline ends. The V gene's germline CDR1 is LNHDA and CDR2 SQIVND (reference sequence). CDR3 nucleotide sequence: TGTGCCAGTAGTACTCTCGACAGGAGCAATCAGCCCCAGCATTTT. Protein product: CASSTLDRSNQPQHF.

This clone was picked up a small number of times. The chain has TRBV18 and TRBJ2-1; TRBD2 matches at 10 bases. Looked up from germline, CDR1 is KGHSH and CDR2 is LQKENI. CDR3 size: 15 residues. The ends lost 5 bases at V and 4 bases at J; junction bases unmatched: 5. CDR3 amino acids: CASSFQAGGYNEQFF. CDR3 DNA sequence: TGTGCCAGCTCATTCCAAGCGGGGGGGTACAATGAGCAGTTCTTC.

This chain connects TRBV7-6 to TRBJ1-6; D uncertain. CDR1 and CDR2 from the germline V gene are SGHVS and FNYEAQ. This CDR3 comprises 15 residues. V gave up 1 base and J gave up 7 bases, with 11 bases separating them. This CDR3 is CASSLGSVQNSPLHF. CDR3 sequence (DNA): TGTGCCAGCAGCTTAGGGTCAGTTCAAAATTCACCCCTCCACTTT.

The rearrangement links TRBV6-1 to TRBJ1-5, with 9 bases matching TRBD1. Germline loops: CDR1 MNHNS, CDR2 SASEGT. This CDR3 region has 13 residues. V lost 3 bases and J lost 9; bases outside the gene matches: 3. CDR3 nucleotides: TGTGCCAGCAGTGAGGACAGGGGTTCGCCCCAGCATTTT. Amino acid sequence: CASSEDRGSPQHF.

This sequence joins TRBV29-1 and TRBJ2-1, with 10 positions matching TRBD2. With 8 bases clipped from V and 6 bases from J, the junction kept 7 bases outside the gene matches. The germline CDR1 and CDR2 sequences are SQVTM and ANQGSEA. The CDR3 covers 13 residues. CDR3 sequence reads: CSTQRGGTNEQFF. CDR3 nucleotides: TGCAGCACCCAGCGGGGGGGCACCAATGAGCAGTTCTTC.

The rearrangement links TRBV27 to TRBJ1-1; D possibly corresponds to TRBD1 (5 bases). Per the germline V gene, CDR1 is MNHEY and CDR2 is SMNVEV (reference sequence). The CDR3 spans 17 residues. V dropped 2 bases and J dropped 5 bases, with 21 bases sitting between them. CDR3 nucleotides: TGTGCCAGCAGTTTAGTTCAGCAGAGACGAGCAGGGACTGAAGCTTTCTTT. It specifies CASSLVQQRRAGTEAFF.

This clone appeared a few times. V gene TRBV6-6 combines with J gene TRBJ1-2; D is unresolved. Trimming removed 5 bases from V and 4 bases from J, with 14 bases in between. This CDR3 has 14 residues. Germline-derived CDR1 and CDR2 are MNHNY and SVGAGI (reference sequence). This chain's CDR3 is CASSKKRGAYGYTF. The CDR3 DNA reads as TGTGCCAGCAGTAAGAAGCGGGGTGCCTATGGCTACACCTTC.

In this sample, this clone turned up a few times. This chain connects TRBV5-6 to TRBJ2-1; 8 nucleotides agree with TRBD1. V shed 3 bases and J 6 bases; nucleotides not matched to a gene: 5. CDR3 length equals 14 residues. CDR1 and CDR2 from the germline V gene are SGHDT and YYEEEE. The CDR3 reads CASSSRTGFNEQFF. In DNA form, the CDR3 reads TGTGCCAGCAGCTCCCGGACAGGGTTCAATGAGCAGTTCTTC.

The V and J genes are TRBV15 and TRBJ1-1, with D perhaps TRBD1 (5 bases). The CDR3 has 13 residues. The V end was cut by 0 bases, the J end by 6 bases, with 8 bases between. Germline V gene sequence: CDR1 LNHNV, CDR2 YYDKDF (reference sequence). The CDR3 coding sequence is TGTGCCACCAGCAGAGACAGGGTCTCTGAAGCTTTCTTT. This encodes CATSRDRVSEAFF.

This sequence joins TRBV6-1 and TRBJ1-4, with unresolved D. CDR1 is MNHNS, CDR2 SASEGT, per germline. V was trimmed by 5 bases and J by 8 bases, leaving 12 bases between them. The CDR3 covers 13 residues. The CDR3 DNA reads TGTGCCAGCAGTTCACAAGTATGGGAAAAACTGTTTTTT. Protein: CASSSQVWEKLFF.

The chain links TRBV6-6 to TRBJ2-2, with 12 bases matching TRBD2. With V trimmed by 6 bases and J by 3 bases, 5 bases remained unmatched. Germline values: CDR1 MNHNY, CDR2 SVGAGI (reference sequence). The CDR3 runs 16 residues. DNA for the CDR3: TGTGCCAGCAGCCTAACTAGCGGGGGGTACACCGGGGAGCTGTTTTTT. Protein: CASSLTSGGYTGELFF.

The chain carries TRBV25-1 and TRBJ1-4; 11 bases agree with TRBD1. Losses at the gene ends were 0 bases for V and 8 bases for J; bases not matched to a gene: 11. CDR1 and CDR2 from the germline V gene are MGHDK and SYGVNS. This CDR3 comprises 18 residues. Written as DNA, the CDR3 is TGTGCCAGCAGTGAATATCCCGGACAGGGGGCTGGTCGGGAAAAACTGTTTTTT. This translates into CASSEYPGQGAGREKLFF.

The CDR3 sequence is CASSPQRGADTQYF. The CDR3 DNA sequence: TGTGCCAGCAGCCCACAGCGGGGGGCAGATACGCAGTATTTT. The chain is built from TRBV7-2 and TRBJ2-3, with 9 bases lining up with TRBD2. V shed 5 bases and J 4 bases; nucleotides not matched to a gene: 4. Germline V gives CDR1 SGHTA, CDR2 FQGNSA. CDR3 length: 14 amino acids.

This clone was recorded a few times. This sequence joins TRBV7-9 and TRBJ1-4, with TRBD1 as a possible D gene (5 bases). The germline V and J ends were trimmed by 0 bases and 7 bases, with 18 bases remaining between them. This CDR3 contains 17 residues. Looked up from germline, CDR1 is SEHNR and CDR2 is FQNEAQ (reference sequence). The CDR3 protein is CASSLAVAWQGGEKLFF. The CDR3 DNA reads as TGTGCCAGCAGCTTAGCGGTTGCTTGGCAGGGCGGTGAAAAACTGTTTTTT.

The CDR3 here is CASSGGVYTGELFF. In nucleotides, the CDR3 is TGTGCCAGCAGTGGGGGGGTCTACACCGGGGAGCTGTTTTTT. The J gene is TRBJ2-2, the V gene TRBV28, with 7 bases that match TRBD2. The V segment lost 5 bases and the J segment 3 bases; nucleotides outside the gene matches: 3. The CDR3 contains 14 residues. Germline V gene data show CDR1 as MDHEN and CDR2 as SYDVKM.

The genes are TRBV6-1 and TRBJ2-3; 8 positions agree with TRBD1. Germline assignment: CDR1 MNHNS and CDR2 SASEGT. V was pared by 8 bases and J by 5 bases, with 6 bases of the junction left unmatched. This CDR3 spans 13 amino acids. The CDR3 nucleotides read TGTGCCAGCCAGACAGGGGTGGGAGATACGCAGTATTTT. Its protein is CASQTGVGDTQYF.

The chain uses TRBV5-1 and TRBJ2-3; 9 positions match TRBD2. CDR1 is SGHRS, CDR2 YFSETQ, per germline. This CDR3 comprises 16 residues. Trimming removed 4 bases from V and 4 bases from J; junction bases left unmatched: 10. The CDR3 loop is CASSLGAGGPADTQYF. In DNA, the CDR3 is TGCGCCAGCAGCCTGGGGGCGGGGGGGCCCGCAGATACGCAGTATTTT.

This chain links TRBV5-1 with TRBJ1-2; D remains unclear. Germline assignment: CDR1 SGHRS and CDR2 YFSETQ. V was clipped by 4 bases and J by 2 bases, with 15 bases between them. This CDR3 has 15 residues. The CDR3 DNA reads TGCGCCAGCAGCACGGCTCCAGGTCTGAACTATGGCTACACCTTC. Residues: CASSTAPGLNYGYTF.

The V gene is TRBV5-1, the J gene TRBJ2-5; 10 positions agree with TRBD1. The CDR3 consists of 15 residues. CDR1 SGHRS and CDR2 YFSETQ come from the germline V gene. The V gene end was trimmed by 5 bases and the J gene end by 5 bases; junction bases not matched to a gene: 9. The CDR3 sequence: CASRALGQGRETQYF. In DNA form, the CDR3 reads TGCGCCAGCAGGGCCCTGGGACAGGGGAGGGAGACCCAGTACTTC. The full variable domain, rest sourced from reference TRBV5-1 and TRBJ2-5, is KAGVTQTPRYLIKTRGQQVTLSCSPISGHRSVSWYQQTPGQGLQFLFEYFSETQRNKGNFPGRFSGRQFSNSRSEMNVSTLELGDSALYLCASRALGQGRETQYFGPGTRLLVL.

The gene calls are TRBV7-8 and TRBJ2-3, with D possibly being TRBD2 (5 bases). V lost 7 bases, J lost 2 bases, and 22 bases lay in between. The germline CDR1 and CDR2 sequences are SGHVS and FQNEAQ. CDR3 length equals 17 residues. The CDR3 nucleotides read TGTGCCAGCATCAACCGGCGGGCCCCAAAAACCACAGATACGCAGTATTTT. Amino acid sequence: CASINRRAPKTTDTQYF. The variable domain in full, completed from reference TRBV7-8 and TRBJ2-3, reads GAGVSQSPRYKVAKRGQDVALRCDPISGHVSLFWYQQALGQGPEFLTYFQNEAQLDKSGLPSDRFFAERPEGSVSTLKIQRTQQEDSAVYLCASINRRAPKTTDTQYFGPGTRLTVL.